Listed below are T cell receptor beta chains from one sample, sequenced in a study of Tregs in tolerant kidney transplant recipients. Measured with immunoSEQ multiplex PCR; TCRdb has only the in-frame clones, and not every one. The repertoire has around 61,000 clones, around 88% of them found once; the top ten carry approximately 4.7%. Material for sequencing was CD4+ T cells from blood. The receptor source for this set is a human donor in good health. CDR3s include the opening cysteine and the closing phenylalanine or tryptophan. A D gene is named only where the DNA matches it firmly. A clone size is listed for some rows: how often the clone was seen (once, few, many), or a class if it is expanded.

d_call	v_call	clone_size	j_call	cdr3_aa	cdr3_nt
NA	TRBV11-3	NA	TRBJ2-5	CASSSLGGQETQYF	TGTGCCAGCAGCTCCCTTGGGGGGCAAGAGACCCAGTACTTC
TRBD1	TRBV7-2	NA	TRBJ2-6	CASSARTGTGANVLTF	TGTGCCAGCAGCGCCCGGACAGGGACCGGGGCCAACGTCCTGACTTTC
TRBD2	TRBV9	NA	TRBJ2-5	CASSVALAGGAETQYF	TGTGCCAGCAGCGTAGCGCTAGCGGGAGGGGCAGAGACCCAGTACTTC
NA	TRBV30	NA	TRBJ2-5	CAWEGRRGQETQYF	TGTGCCTGGGAGGGTCGGCGGGGACAAGAGACCCAGTACTTC
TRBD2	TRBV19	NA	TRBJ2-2	CASSPMTSGLNTGELFF	TGTGCCAGTAGTCCCATGACTAGCGGGCTGAACACCGGGGAGCTGTTTTTT
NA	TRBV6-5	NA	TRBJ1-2	CATRRANGYTF	TGTGCCACTAGACGGGCGAATGGCTACACCTTC
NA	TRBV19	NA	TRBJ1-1	CASSITANTEAFF	TGTGCCAGTAGTATCACAGCGAACACTGAAGCTTTCTTT
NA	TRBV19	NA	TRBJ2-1	CASRGGNRKFF	TGTGCCAGTAGAGGGGGGAATAGGAAGTTCTTC
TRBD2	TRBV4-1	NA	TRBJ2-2	CASKRGWFPGSGELFF	TGCGCCAGCAAGCGGGGGTGGTTCCCTGGAAGCGGGGAGCTGTTTTTT
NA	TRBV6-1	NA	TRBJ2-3	CASLRRGPNRSTQYF	TGTGCCAGTCTCAGAAGGGGCCCAAACAGAAGTACGCAGTATTTT
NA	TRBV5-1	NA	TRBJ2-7	CASSFRDRREQYF	TGCGCCAGCAGCTTCCGGGACCGTCGGGAGCAGTACTTC
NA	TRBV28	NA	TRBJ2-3	CASKRENTQYF	TGTGCCAGCAAGAGAGAGAATACGCAGTATTTT
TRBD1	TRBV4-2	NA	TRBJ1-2	CASSQEGDSAFSSYGYTF	TGTGCCAGCAGCCAAGAGGGGGACAGCGCCTTCTCCTCCTATGGCTACACCTTC
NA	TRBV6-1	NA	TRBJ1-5	CASRVDSNQPQHF	TGTGCCAGCAGGGTGGATAGCAATCAGCCCCAGCATTTT
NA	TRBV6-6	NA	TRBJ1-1	CASSYRLNTEAFF	TGTGCCAGCAGTTACAGATTGAACACTGAAGCTTTCTTT
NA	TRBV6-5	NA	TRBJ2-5	CASSHRDRRETQYF	TGTGCCAGCAGCCACAGGGACCGGAGGGAGACCCAGTACTTC
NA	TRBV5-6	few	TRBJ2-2	CASSHITGELFF	TGTGCCAGCAGCCACATTACGGGGGAGCTGTTTTTT
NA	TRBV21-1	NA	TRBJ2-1	CASSKAGGGGRNEQFF	TGTGCCAGCAGCAAAGCGGGGGGTGGCGGGAGAAATGAGCAGTTCTTC
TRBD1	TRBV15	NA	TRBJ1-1	CATSRGDSRTEAFF	TGTGCCACCAGCAGAGGGGACAGTCGCACTGAAGCTTTCTTT